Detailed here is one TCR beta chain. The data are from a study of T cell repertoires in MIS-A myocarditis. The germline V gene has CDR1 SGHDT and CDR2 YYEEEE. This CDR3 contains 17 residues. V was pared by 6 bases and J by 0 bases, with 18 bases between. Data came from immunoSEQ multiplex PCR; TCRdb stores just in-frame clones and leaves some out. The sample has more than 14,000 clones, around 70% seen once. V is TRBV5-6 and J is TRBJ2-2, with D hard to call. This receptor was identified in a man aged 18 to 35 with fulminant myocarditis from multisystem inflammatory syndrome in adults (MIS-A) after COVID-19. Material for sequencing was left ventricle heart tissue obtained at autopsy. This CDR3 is CASTRTIRSSNTGELFF. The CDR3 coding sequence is TGTGCCAGCACCCGCACCATACGGTCCTCGAACACCGGGGAGCTGTTTTTT.